Ten or more counts support the clone carrying this T cell receptor (beta chain). Its antigen remains unidentified. Coverage ceases 3 residues before the CDR3 finishes, and the germline J gene fills in the end. The data belong to a study of T cell clonality in common variable immunodeficiency. Study-level results: Compared with controls, CVID subjects had fewer shared TCRbeta clones. Compared with healthy controls, CVID subjects showed increased TCRbeta clonality, mostly in about a third. In common variable immunodeficiency, TCR beta chains reportedly carried fewer deletions and N-nucleotide insertions. Patient heterogeneity in the CVID cohort limited correlations between repertoire features and clinical complications.

CDR3 length: 14 amino acids. Germline V gives CDR1 LNHDA, CDR2 SQIVND (reference sequence). After removal of 1 base from V and 2 bases from J, the junction contained 2 bases not matched to a gene. The table came from immunoSEQ multiplex PCR; TCRdb's copy has only in-frame clones and leaves some out. The specimen has some 32,000 clones, none found just once. Sequences were obtained from peripheral blood mononuclear cells. V is TRBV19 and J is TRBJ2-7; 7 bases are shared with TRBD1. The sequence was obtained from a person aged 18 to 75 in good health. The sequenced part of the CDR3 DNA is TGTGCCAGTAGTATAGCTGGGACAGCCTACGAG. Translated, it gives CASSIAGTAYE. The entire CDR3 protein is CASSIAGTAYEQYF.